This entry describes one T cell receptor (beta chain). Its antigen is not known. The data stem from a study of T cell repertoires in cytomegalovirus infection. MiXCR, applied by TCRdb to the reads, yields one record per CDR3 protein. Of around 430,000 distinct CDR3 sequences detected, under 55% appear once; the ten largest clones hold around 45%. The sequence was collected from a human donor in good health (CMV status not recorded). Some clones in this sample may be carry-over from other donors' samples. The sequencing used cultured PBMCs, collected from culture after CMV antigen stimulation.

The CDR3 DNA is TGTGCCAGTAGGGCAGGGGGCATCACCGGGGAGCTGTTTTTT. Residues: CASRAGGITGELFF. The rearrangement links TRBV19 to TRBJ2-2, with 8 bases aligning to TRBD1. The V gene end was trimmed by 6 bases and the J gene end by 4 bases; junction bases not matched to a gene: 4. This CDR3 is built from 14 residues. Germline assignment: CDR1 LNHDA and CDR2 SQIVND (reference sequence).